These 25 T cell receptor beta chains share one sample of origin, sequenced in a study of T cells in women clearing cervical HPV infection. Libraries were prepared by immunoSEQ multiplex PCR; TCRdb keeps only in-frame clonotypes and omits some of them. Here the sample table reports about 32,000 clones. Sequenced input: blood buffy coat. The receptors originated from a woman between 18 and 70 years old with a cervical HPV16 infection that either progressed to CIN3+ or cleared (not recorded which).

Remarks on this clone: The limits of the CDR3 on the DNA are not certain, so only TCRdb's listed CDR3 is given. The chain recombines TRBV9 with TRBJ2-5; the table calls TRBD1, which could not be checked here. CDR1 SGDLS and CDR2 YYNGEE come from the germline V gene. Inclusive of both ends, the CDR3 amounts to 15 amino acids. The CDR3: CASSPGQGFLETQYF.

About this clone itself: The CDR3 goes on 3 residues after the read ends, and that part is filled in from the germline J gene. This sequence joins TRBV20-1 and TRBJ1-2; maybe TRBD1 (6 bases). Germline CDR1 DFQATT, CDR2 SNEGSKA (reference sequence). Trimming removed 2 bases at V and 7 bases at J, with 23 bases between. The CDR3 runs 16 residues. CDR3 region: CSARPLTGSLYRGYTF. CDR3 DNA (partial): TGCAGTGCTAGACCGCTTACAGGGTCCCTATATCGTGGC.

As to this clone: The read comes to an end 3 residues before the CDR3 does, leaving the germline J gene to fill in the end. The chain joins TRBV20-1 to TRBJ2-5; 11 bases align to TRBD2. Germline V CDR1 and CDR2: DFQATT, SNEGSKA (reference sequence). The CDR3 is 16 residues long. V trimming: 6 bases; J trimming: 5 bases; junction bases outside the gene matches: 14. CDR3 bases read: TGCAGTGCCCAACCCTTAGCGGGGGGGCCTCCTGAGACC. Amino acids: CSAQPLAGGPPET. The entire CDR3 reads CSAQPLAGGPPETQYF.

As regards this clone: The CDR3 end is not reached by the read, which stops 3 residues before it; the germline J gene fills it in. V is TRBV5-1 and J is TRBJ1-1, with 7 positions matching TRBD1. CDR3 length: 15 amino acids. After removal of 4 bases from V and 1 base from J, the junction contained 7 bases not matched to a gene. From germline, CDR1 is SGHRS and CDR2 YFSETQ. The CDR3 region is CASSPLQGTNTEAFF. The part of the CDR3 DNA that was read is TGCGCCAGCAGCCCTTTACAGGGGACGAACACTGAA.

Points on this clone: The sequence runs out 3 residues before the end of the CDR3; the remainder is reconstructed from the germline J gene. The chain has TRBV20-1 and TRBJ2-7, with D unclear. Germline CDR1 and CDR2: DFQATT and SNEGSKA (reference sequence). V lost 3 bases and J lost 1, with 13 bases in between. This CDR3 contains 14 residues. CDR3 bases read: TGCAGTGCTAGTAGATTGGGCTTGTCCTACGAG. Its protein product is CSASRLGLSYE. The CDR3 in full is CSASRLGLSYEQYF.

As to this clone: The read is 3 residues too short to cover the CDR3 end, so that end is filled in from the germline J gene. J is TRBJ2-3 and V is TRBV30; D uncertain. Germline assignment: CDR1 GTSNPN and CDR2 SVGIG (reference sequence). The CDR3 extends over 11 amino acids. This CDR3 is CAWSASQTQYF. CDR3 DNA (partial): TGTGCCTGGAGTGCTTCTCAGACG.

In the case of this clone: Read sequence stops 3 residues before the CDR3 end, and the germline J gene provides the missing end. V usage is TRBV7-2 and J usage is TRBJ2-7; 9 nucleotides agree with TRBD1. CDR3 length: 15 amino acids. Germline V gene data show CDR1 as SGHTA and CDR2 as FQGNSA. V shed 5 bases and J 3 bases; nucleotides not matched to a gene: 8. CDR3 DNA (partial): TGTGCCAGCAGCCCTTCACAGGGGGCTTTCTACGAG. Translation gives CASSPSQGAFYE. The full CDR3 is CASSPSQGAFYEQYF.

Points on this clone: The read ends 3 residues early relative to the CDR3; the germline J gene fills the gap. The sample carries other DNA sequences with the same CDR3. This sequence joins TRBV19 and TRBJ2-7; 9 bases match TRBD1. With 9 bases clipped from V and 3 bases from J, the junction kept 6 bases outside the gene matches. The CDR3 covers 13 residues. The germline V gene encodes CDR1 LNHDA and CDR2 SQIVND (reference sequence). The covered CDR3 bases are TGTGCCAGCTCGACAGGGGGAGTCTACGAG. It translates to CASSTGGVYE. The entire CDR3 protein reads CASSTGGVYEQYF.

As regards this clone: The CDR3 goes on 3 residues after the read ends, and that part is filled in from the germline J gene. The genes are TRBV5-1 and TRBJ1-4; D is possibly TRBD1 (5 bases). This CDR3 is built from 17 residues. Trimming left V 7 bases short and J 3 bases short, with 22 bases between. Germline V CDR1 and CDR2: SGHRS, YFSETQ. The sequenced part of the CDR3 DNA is TGCGCCAGCCGCGGGGCGGGGCGAAGGGAGGCTAATGAAAAA. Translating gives CASRGAGRREANEK. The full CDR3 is CASRGAGRREANEKLFF.

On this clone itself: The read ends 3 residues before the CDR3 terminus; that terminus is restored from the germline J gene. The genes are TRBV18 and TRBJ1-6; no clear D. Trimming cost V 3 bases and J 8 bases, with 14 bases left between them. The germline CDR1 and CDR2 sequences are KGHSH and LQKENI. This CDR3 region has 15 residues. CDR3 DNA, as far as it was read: TGTGCCAGCTCACCCCCCGCGGGGAAGCATTCACCC. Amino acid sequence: CASSPPAGKHSP. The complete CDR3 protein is CASSPPAGKHSPLHF. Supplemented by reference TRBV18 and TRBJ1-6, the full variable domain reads NAGVMQNPRHLVRRRGQEARLRCSPMKGHSHVYWYRQLPEEGLKFMVYLQKENIIDESGMPKERFSAEFPKEGPSILRIQQVVRGDSAAYFCASSPPAGKHSPLHFGNGTRLTVT.

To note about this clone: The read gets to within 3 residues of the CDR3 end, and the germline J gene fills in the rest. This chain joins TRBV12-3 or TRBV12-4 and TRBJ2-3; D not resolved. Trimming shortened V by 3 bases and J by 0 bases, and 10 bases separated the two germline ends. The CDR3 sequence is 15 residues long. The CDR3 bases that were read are TGTGCCAGCAGTTTGGGCAGTACTAGCACAGATACG. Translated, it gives CASSLGSTSTDT. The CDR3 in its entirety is CASSLGSTSTDTQYF.

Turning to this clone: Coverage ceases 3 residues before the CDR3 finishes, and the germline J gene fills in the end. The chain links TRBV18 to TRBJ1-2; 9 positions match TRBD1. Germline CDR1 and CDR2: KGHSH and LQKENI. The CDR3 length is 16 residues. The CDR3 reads CASSPPIGQGSYDYTF. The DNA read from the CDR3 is TGTGCCAGCTCACCACCGATAGGACAGGGGTCCTACGAC.

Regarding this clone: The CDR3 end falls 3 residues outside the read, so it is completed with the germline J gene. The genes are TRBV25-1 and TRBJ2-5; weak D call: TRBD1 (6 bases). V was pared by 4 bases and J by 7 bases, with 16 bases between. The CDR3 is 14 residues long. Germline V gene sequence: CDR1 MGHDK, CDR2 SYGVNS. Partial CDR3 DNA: TGTGCCAGCAGTGGAGCAGGGACATTCGTGACC. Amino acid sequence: CASSGAGTFVT. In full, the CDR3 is CASSGAGTFVTQYF.

CDR3 DNA, as far as it was read: TGTGCCAGCAGTTATACCTACGAG. Translating gives CASSYTYE. The full CDR3 protein reads CASSYTYEQYF. The chain employs TRBV11-2 and TRBJ2-7, with D unclear. The CDR3 goes on 3 residues after the read ends, and that part is filled in from the germline J gene. Trimming stripped 6 bases from V and 2 bases from J, with 5 bases between. This CDR3 has 11 amino acids. Germline V CDR1 and CDR2: SGHAT, FQNNGV.

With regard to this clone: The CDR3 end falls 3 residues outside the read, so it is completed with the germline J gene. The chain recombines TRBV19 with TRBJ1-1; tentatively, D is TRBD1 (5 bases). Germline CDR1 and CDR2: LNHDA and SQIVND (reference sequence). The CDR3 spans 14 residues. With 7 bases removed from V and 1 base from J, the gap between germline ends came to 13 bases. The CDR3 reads CASTIGTGNTEAFF. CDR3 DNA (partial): TGTGCCAGTACCATAGGCACAGGGAACACTGAA.

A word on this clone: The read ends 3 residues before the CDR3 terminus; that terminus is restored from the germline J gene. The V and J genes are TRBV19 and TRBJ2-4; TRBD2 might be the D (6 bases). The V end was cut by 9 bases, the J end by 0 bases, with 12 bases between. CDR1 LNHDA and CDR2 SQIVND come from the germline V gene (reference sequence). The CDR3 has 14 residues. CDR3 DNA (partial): TGTGCCAGCCGGGACTCTTTAGCCAAAAACATT. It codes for CASRDSLAKNI. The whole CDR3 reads CASRDSLAKNIQYF.

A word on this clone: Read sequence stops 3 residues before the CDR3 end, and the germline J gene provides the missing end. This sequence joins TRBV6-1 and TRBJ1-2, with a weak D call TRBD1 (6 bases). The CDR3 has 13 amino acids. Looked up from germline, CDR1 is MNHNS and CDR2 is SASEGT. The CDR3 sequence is CASSATTGGGYTF. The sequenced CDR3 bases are TGTGCCAGCAGTGCCACGACAGGAGGCGGC.

Partial CDR3 DNA: TGTGCCACCCCGGGGAGGGGCGGGGCCTACAATGAC. It is translated as CATPGRGGAYND. The whole CDR3 region reads CATPGRGGAYNDYTF. The chain has TRBV7-9 and TRBJ1-2, with a possible D match to TRBD1 (5 bases). The read stops 3 residues short of the end of the CDR3; the missing end is completed from the germline J gene. The germline CDR1 and CDR2 sequences are SEHNR and FQNEAQ (reference sequence). This CDR3 has 15 amino acids. The complete variable domain, with remaining parts taken from reference TRBV7-9 and TRBJ1-2, reads DTGVSQNPRHKITKRGQNVTFRCDPISEHNRLYWYRQTLGQGPEFLTYFQNEAQLEKSRLLSDRFSAERPKGSFSTLEIQRTEQGDSAMYLCATPGRGGAYNDYTFGSGTRLTVV.

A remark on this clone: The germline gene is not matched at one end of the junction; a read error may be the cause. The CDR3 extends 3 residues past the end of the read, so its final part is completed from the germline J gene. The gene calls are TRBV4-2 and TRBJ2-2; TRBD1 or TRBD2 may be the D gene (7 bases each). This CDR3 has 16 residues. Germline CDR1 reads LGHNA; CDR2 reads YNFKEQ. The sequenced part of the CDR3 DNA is TGCGCCAGCAGCCAAGATGGGAGGGGGCTCGGCGGGGAG. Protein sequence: CASSQDGRGLGGE. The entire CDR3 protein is CASSQDGRGLGGELFF.

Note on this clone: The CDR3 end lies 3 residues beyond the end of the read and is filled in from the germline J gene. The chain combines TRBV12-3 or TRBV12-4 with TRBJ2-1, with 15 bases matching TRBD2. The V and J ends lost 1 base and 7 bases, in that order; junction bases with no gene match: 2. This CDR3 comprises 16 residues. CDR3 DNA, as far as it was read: TGTGCCAGCAGTTTAGGGGGACTAGCGGGGGGAAATGAG. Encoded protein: CASSLGGLAGGNE. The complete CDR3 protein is CASSLGGLAGGNEQFF.

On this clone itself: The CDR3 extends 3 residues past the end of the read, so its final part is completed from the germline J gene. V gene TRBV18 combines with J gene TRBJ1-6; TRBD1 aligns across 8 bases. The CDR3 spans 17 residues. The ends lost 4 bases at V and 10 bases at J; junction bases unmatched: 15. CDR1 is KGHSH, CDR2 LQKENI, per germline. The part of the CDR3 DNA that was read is TGTGCCAGCTCACTTTTCGGAGGGACAGGCGAAGTCTCACCC. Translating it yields CASSLFGGTGEVSP. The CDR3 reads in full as CASSLFGGTGEVSPLHF.

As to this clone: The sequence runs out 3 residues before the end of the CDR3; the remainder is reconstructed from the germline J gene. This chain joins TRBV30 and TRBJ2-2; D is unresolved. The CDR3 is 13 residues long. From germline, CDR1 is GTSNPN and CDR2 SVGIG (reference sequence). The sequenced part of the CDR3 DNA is TGTGCCTGGAGTGTTGTACCTAATGAAAAG. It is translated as CAWSVVPNEK. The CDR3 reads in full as CAWSVVPNEKLFF.

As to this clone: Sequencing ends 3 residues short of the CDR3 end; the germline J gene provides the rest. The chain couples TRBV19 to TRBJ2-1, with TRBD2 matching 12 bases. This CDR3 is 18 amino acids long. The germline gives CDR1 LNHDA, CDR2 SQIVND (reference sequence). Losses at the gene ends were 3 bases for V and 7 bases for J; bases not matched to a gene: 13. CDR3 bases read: TGTGCCAGTAGTATCGGCCCTAGCGGGGGGGCCAGTTCGAATGAG. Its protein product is CASSIGPSGGASSNE. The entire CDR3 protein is CASSIGPSGGASSNEQFF.

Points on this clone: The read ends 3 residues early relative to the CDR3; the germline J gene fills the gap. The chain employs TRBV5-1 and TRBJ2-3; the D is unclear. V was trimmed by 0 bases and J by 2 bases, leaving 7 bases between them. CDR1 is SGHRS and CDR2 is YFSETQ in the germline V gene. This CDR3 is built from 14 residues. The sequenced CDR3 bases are TGCGCCAGCAGCTTGGACCAGGCCACAGATACG. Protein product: CASSLDQATDT. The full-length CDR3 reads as CASSLDQATDTQYF. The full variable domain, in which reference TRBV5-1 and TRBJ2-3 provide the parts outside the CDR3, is KAGVTQTPRYLIKTRGQQVTLSCSPISGHRSVSWYQQTPGQGLQFLFEYFSETQRNKGNFPGRFSGRQFSNSRSEMNVSTLELGDSALYLCASSLDQATDTQYFGPGTRLTVL.

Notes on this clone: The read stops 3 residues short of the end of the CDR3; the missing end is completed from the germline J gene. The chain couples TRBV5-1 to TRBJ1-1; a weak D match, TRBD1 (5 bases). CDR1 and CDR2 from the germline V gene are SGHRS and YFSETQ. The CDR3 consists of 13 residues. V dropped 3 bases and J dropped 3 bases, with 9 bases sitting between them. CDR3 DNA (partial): TGCGCCAGCAGCTGGCAGGGCCACACTGAA. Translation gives CASSWQGHTE. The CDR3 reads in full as CASSWQGHTEAFF.